The source of this T cell receptor beta chain is a study of shared clonotypes between healthy human individuals. Generated by immunoSEQ multiplex PCR, the TCRdb table keeps only in-frame clones and is missing some. This sample has about a million clones, with about 77% found just once. CDR1 MDHEN and CDR2 SYDVKM come from the germline V gene. CDR3 length: 13 amino acids. Trimming pared 6 bases from V and 3 bases from J, leaving 9 bases between. The sequenced sample consisted of memory CD4+ T cells sorted from blood. Indicated subset: CD45RA-negative fraction. This TCR derives from a man aged 18 to 30 in good health. The rearrangement joins TRBV28 to TRBJ2-4, with unresolved D. Here the CDR3 reads CASSEHHKNIQYF. The CDR3 DNA is TGTGCCAGCAGCGAACATCACAAAAACATTCAGTACTTC.